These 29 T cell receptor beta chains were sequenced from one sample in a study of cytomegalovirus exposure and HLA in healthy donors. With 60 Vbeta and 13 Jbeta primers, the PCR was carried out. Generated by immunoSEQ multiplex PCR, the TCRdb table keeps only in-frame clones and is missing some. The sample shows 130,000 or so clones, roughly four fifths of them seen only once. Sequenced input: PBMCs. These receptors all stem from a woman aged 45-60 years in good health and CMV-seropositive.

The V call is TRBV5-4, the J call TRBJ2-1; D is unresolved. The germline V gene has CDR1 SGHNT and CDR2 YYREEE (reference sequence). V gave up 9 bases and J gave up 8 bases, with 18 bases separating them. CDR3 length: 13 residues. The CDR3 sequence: CATSSGASDEQFF. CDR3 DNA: TGTGCCACCTCTTCGGGTGCCTCCGATGAGCAGTTCTTC.

CDR3 DNA sequence: TGTGCCAGCAGTTTTAACAGGCGGAACTATGGCTACACCTTC. Its translation is CASSFNRRNYGYTF. V gene TRBV27 combines with J gene TRBJ1-2, with a tentative D call TRBD1 (5 bases). The CDR3 spans 14 residues. CDR1 and CDR2 from the germline V gene are MNHEY and SMNVEV (reference sequence). The ends were cut back, 3 bases at V and 2 bases at J, with 10 bases in the middle.

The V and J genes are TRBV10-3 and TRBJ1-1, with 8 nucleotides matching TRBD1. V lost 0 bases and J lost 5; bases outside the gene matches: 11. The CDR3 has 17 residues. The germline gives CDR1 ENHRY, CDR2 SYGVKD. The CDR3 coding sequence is TGTGCCATCAGTGAGTCCGGGGGGCAGGGGGCGAGGACTGAAGCTTTCTTT. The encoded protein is CAISESGGQGARTEAFF.

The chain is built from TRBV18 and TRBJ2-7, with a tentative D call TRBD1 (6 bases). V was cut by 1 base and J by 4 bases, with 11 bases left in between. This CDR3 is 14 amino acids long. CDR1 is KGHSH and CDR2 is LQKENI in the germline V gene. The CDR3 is CASSPQGHLYEQYF. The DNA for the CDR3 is TGTGCCAGCTCACCACAGGGACACCTATACGAGCAGTACTTC.

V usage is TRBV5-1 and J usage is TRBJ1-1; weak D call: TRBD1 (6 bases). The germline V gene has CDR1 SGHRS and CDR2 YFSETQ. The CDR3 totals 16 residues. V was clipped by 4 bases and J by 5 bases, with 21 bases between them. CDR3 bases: TGCGCCAGCAGCCCACAGGGATCCCACCGACGGACTGAAGCTTTCTTT. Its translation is CASSPQGSHRRTEAFF.

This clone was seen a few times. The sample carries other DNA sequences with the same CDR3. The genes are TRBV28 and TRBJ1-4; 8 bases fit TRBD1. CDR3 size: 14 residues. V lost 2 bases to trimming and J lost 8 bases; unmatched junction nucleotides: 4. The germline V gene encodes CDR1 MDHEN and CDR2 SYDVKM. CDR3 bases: TGTGCCAGCAGTTTACAGGGGGCAGGGGAAAAACTGTTTTTT. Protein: CASSLQGAGEKLFF.

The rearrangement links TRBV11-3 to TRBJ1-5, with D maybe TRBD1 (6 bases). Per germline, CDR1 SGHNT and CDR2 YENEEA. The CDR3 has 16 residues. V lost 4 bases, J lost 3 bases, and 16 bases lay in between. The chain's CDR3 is CASSYKTTGNNQPQHF. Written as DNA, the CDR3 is TGTGCCAGCAGCTATAAAACTACAGGGAACAATCAGCCCCAGCATTTT.

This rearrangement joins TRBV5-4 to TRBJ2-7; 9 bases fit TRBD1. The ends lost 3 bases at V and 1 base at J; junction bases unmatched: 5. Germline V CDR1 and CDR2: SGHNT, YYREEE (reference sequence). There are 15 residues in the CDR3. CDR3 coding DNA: TGTGCCAGCAGCTGGCCGGGACAGGGTTCCTACGAGCAGTACTTC. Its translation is CASSWPGQGSYEQYF.

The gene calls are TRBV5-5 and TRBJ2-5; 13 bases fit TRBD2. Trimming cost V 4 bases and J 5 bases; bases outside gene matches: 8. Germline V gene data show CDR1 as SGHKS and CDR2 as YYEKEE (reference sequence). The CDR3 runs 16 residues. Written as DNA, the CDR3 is TGTGCCAGCAGCGTGAGGACTAGCGGGAGCCGGGAGACCCAGTACTTC. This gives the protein CASSVRTSGSRETQYF.

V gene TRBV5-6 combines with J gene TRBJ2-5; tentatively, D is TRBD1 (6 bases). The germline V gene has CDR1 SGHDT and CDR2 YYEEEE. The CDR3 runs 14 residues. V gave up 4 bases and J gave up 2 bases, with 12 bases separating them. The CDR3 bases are TGTGCCAGCAGCCCCCCAGGGGCTCAAGAGACCCAGTACTTC. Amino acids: CASSPPGAQETQYF.

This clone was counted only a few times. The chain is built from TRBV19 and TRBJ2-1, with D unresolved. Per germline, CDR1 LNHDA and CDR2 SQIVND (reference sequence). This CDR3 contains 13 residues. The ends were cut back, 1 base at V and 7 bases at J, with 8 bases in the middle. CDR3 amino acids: CASSIVAANEQFF. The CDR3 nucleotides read TGTGCCAGTAGTATAGTGGCGGCTAATGAGCAGTTCTTC.

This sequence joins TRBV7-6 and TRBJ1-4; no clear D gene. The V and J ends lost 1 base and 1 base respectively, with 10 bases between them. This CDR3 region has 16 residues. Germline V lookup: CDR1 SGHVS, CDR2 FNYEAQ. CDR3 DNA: TGTGCCAGCAGCTTAGGGTACTCAGGAACTAATGAAAAACTGTTTTTT. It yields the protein CASSLGYSGTNEKLFF.

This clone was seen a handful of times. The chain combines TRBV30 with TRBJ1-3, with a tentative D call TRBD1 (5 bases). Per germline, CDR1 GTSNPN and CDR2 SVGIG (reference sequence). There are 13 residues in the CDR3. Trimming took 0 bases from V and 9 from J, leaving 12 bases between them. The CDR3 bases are TGTGCCTGGAGTGTATTGAGTACAGGCACCATATATTTT. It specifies CAWSVLSTGTIYF.

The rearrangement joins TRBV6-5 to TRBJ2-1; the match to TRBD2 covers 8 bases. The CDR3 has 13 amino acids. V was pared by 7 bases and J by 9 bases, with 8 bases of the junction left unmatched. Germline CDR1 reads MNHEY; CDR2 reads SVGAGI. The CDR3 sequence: CASIPRGGGEQFF. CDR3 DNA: TGTGCCAGCATCCCCCGGGGGGGCGGTGAGCAGTTCTTC.

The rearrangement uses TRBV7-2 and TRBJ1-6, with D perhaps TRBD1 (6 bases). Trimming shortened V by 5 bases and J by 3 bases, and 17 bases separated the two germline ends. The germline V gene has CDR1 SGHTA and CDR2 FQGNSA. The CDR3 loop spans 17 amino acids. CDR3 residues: CASSRIQGSYYNSPLHF. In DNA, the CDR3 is TGTGCCAGCAGCCGCATACAGGGATCGTACTATAATTCACCCCTCCACTTT.

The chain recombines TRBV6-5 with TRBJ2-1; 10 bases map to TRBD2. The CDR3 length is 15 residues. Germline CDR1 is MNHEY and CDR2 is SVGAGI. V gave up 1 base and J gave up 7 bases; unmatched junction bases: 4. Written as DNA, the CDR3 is TGTGCCAGCAGTTACTGGCTAGCGGGGGAAAATGAGCAGTTCTTC. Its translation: CASSYWLAGENEQFF.

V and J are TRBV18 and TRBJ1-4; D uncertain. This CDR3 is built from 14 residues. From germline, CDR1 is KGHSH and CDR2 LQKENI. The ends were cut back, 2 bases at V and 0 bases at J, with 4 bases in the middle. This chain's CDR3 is CASSPVATNEKLFF. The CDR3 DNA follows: TGTGCCAGCTCACCAGTCGCAACTAATGAAAAACTGTTTTTT. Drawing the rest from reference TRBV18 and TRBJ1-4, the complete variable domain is NAGVMQNPRHLVRRRGQEARLRCSPMKGHSHVYWYRQLPEEGLKFMVYLQKENIIDESGMPKERFSAEFPKEGPSILRIQQVVRGDSAAYFCASSPVATNEKLFFGSGTQLSVL.

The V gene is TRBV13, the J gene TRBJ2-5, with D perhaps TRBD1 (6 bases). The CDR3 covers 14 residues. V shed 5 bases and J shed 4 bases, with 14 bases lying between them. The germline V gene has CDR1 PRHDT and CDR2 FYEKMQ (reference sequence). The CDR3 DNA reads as TGTGCCAGCAGCCCAAATAGGGACACAGAGACCCAGTACTTC. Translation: CASSPNRDTETQYF.

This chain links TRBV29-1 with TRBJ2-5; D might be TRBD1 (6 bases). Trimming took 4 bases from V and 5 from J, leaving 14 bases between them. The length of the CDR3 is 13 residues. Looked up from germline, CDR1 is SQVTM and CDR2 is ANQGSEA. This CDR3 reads CSVGEARGETQYF. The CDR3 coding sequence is TGCAGCGTTGGAGAGGCTAGGGGGGAGACCCAGTACTTC. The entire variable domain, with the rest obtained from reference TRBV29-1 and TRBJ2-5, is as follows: SAVISQKPSRDICQRGTSLTIQCQVDSQVTMMFWYRQQPGQSLTLIATANQGSEATYESGFVIDKFPISRPNLTFSTLTVSNMSPEDSSIYLCSVGEARGETQYFGPGTRLLVL.

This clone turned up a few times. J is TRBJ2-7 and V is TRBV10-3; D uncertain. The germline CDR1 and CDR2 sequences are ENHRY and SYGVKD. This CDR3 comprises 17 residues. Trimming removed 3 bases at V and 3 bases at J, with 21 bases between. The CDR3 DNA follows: TGTGCCATCAGTGATGGTGGGCATGGAAGTTCCCACTACGAGCAGTACTTC. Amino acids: CAISDGGHGSSHYEQYF.

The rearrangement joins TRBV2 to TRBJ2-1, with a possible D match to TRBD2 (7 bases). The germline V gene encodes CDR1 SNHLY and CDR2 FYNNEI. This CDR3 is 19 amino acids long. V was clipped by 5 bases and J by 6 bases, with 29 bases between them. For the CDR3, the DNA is TGTGCCAGCAGTTGGGGGAGGGGGGGCTTCCCAGAGACAATCAATGAGCAGTTCTTC. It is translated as CASSWGRGGFPETINEQFF.

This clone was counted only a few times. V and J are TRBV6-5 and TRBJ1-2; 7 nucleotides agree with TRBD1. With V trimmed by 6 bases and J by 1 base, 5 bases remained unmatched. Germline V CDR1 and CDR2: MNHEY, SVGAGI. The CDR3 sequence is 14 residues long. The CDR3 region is CASSYRGNNYGYTF. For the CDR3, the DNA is TGTGCCAGCAGCTACAGGGGAAATAACTATGGCTACACCTTC.

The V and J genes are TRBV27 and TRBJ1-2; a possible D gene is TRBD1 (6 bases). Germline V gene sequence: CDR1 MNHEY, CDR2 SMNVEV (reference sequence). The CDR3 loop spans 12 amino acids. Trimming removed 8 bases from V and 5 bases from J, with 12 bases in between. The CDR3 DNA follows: TGTGCCAGCGGGGGGGGGCCATATGGCTACACCTTC. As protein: CASGGGPYGYTF.

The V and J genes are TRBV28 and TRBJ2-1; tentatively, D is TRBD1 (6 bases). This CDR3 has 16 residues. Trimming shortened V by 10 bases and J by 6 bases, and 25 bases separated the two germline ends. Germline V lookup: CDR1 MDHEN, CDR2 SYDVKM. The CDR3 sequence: CATWAPGTPSGNEQFF. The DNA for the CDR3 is TGTGCCACCTGGGCCCCCGGGACACCTTCGGGCAATGAGCAGTTCTTC.

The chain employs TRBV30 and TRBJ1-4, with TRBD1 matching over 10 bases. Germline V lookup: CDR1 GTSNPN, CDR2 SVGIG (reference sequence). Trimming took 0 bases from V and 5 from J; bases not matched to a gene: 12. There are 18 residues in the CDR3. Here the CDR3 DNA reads TGTGCCTGGAGTGTACCCCCGGGACAGGGGAGGCGCAATGAAAAACTGTTTTTT. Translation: CAWSVPPGQGRRNEKLFF. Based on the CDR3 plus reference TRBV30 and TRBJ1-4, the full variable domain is SQTIHQWPATLVQPVGSPLSLECTVEGTSNPNLYWYRQAAGRGLQLLFYSVGIGQISSEVPQNLSASRPQDRQFILSSKKLLLSDSGFYLCAWSVPPGQGRRNEKLFFGSGTQLSVL.

The CDR3, as DNA: TGTGCCAGCAGGGAGGTAGGCAAAGGGAACTATGGCTACACCTTC. Its translation: CASREVGKGNYGYTF. The chain couples TRBV6-5 to TRBJ1-2; D is unclear. The CDR3 spans 15 residues. Trimming cost V 6 bases and J 2 bases, with 16 bases left between them. Germline V gene sequence: CDR1 MNHEY, CDR2 SVGAGI.

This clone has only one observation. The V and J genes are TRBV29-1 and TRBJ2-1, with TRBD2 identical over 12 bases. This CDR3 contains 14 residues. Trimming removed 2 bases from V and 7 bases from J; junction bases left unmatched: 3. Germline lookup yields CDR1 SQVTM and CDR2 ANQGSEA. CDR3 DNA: TGCAGCGTTGAAACTAGCGGGAGGTGGAATGAGCAGTTCTTC. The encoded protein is CSVETSGRWNEQFF.

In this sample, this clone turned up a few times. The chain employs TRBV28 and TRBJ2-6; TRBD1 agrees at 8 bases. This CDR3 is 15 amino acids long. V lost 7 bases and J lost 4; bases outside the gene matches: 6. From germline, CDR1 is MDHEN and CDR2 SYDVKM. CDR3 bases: TGTGCCAGCACGGCAGGGGGCGCCGGGGCCAACGTCCTGACTTTC. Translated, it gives CASTAGGAGANVLTF.

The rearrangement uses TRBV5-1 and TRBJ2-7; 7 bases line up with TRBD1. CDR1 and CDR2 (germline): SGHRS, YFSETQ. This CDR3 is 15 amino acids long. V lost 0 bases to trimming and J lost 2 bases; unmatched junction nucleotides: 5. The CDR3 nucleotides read TGCGCCAGCAGCTTGGGGAATGACAGGGCCTACGAGCAGTACTTC. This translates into CASSLGNDRAYEQYF.